The 12 T cell receptor beta chains given below trace back to one sample, sequenced in a study of blood T cell repertoires in COVID-19. Assay: immunoSEQ multiplex PCR; the TCRdb copy retains only in-frame clones and omits some. This table holds about 240,000 clones, 75% to 85% found once. The sample consisted of peripheral blood. These receptors were collected from a woman aged 60-70 years with active or convalescent COVID-19.

The V and J genes are TRBV5-1 and TRBJ1-3; D perhaps matches TRBD1 (5 bases). The CDR3 spans 18 residues. V was cut by 2 bases and J by 0 bases, with 18 bases left in between. Germline loops: CDR1 SGHRS, CDR2 YFSETQ. CDR3 in DNA: TGCGCCAGCAGCTTCCACCCCGGGGGACTGACCTCTGGAAACACCATATATTTT. This encodes CASSFHPGGLTSGNTIYF.

The chain couples TRBV30 to TRBJ2-4; possibly TRBD2 for D (5 bases). Trimming removed 2 bases from V and 7 bases from J, with 15 bases in between. The CDR3 consists of 14 residues. Germline loops: CDR1 GTSNPN, CDR2 SVGIG (reference sequence). The CDR3 is CAWSIWEGGNIQYF. The DNA for the CDR3 is TGTGCCTGGAGTATTTGGGAAGGCGGGAACATTCAGTACTTC.

V is TRBV27 and J is TRBJ1-1, with 9 bases that match TRBD1. Unmatched junction bases numbered 9, after V lost 5 bases and J lost 5 bases. CDR1 and CDR2 (germline): MNHEY, SMNVEV (reference sequence). The CDR3 sequence is 15 residues long. CDR3 sequence: CASSHRDREGTEAFF. DNA for the CDR3: TGTGCCAGCAGTCACCGGGACAGGGAAGGTACTGAAGCTTTCTTT.

This clone has a handful of counts. The V gene is TRBV4-1, the J gene TRBJ2-1; TRBD2 aligns across 9 bases. The CDR3 consists of 16 residues. V trimming: 0 bases; J trimming: 8 bases; junction bases outside the gene matches: 8. Germline V gene data show CDR1 as MGHRA and CDR2 as YSYEKL. The CDR3 loop is CASSQDGASGVDEQFF. DNA of the CDR3: TGCGCCAGCAGCCAAGATGGGGCTAGCGGGGTGGATGAGCAGTTCTTC.

V gene TRBV29-1 combines with J gene TRBJ1-2, with D uncertain. The V end was cut by 6 bases, the J end by 1 base, with 6 bases between. The CDR3 covers 11 residues. The germline V gene has CDR1 SQVTM and CDR2 ANQGSEA. DNA for the CDR3: TGCAGCGTAGCTCATAACTATGGCTACACCTTC. Translation: CSVAHNYGYTF. Variable domain in full (rest from reference TRBV29-1 and TRBJ1-2): SAVISQKPSRDICQRGTSLTIQCQVDSQVTMMFWYRQQPGQSLTLIATANQGSEATYESGFVIDKFPISRPNLTFSTLTVSNMSPEDSSIYLCSVAHNYGYTFGSGTRLTVV.

The V gene is TRBV5-5, the J gene TRBJ2-3, with TRBD2 matching 10 bases. CDR1 is SGHKS, CDR2 YYEKEE, per germline (reference sequence). This CDR3 spans 17 amino acids. J was trimmed by 0 bases and V by 1 base; bases with no gene match: 5. The DNA of the CDR3 is TGTGCCAGCAGCTTGAGGCTAGCGGGGGCTAGCACAGATACGCAGTATTTT. It codes for CASSLRLAGASTDTQYF. Based on the CDR3 plus reference TRBV5-5 and TRBJ2-3, the full variable domain is DAGVTQSPTHLIKTRGQQVTLRCSPISGHKSVSWYQQVLGQGPQFIFQYYEKEERGRGNFPDRFSARQFPNYSSELNVNALLLGDSALYLCASSLRLAGASTDTQYFGPGTRLTVL.

The chain uses TRBV18 and TRBJ1-1, with D hard to call. CDR3 length: 15 amino acids. The ends were cut back, 0 bases at V and 0 bases at J, with 8 bases in the middle. CDR1 KGHSH and CDR2 LQKENI come from the germline V gene. The CDR3 loop is CASSPPHRLNTEAFF. The CDR3 DNA sequence: TGTGCCAGCTCACCACCTCACAGACTGAACACTGAAGCTTTCTTT. Based on the CDR3 plus reference TRBV18 and TRBJ1-1, the full variable domain is NAGVMQNPRHLVRRRGQEARLRCSPMKGHSHVYWYRQLPEEGLKFMVYLQKENIIDESGMPKERFSAEFPKEGPSILRIQQVVRGDSAAYFCASSPPHRLNTEAFFGQGTRLTVV.

This clone was observed a handful of times. V and J are TRBV5-1 and TRBJ1-1, with D perhaps TRBD1 (5 bases). Deletions cut 0 bases from V and 7 bases from J, with 16 bases between. The CDR3 contains 15 residues. Per germline, CDR1 SGHRS and CDR2 YFSETQ. CDR3 protein: CASSLARQTPYEAFF. The CDR3 nucleotides are TGCGCCAGCAGCTTGGCCCGACAGACACCGTATGAAGCTTTCTTT. The whole variable domain, remainder taken from reference TRBV5-1 and TRBJ1-1, is KAGVTQTPRYLIKTRGQQVTLSCSPISGHRSVSWYQQTPGQGLQFLFEYFSETQRNKGNFPGRFSGRQFSNSRSEMNVSTLELGDSALYLCASSLARQTPYEAFFGQGTRLTVV.

J is TRBJ2-7 and V is TRBV10-1; 13 bases line up with TRBD2. Germline CDR1 and CDR2: WNHNN and SYGVQD (reference sequence). The junction had 2 bases not matched to a gene; V was cut back by 5 bases and J by 4 bases. The CDR3 loop spans 14 amino acids. The CDR3 bases are TGCGCCAGCAGTCCGACTAGCGGGGGGTACGAGCAGTACTTC. Its translation is CASSPTSGGYEQYF.

This clone was seen a few times. The V and J genes are TRBV30 and TRBJ2-7; D is perhaps TRBD2 (6 bases). Germline V gives CDR1 GTSNPN, CDR2 SVGIG (reference sequence). V was trimmed by 2 bases and J by 3 bases, leaving 35 bases between them. The CDR3 spans 21 residues. CDR3 DNA: TGTGCCTGGAGTACCTCTCTCTCGATAGGACGAGGAGGGTGGGGCGGCTACGAGCAGTACTTC. This codes for CAWSTSLSIGRGGWGGYEQYF.

The V and J genes are TRBV30 and TRBJ1-4; 7 bases are shared with TRBD1. The CDR3 extends over 14 amino acids. Germline-derived CDR1 and CDR2 are GTSNPN and SVGIG (reference sequence). Unmatched junction bases numbered 9, after V lost 4 bases and J lost 7 bases. The CDR3 loop reads CAWIKRQGGEKLFF. In DNA, the CDR3 is TGTGCCTGGATCAAGCGCCAGGGGGGTGAAAAACTGTTTTTT. Drawing the rest from reference TRBV30 and TRBJ1-4, the complete variable domain is SQTIHQWPATLVQPVGSPLSLECTVEGTSNPNLYWYRQAAGRGLQLLFYSVGIGQISSEVPQNLSASRPQDRQFILSSKKLLLSDSGFYLCAWIKRQGGEKLFFGSGTQLSVL.

J is TRBJ1-4 and V is TRBV19; no clear D. The CDR3 sequence is 13 residues long. The germline V gene has CDR1 LNHDA and CDR2 SQIVND (reference sequence). V was trimmed by 5 bases and J by 7 bases, leaving 11 bases between them. The CDR3 is CASSLSRVEKLFF. CDR3 DNA: TGTGCCAGTAGTTTGTCTCGGGTTGAAAAACTGTTTTTT.